This T cell receptor beta chain was documented in a study of CD8+CD57+ T cells in acquired aplastic anemia. The J segment lost 4 bases and the V segment lost 4 bases, leaving 6 bases of the junction unmatched. The CDR3 has 14 amino acids. Germline values: CDR1 LNHDA, CDR2 SQIVND (reference sequence). Whoever was chosen for sequencing had shown CD8+CD57+ cell expansion by flow cytometry. Genomic DNA acted as the template from which TCR beta VDJ combination and CDR3 sequence profiling were carried out. TCRdb reprocessed the reads with MiXCR, giving one entry per CDR3 protein. The sample comprises about 160,000 distinct CDR3 sequences, about two thirds of which are singletons, and approximately 42% rests with the top ten.

Sample: sorted CD4+, CD8+, or CD8+CD57+ T cells (not recorded which) from PBMCs. This TCR derives from a human donor with aplastic anemia. This sequence joins TRBV19 and TRBJ1-2; TRBD1 matches 7 bases. CDR3 residues: CASSTDRETYGYTF. The CDR3 DNA sequence: TGTGCCAGTAGTACCGACAGGGAGACCTATGGCTACACCTTC.